This record covers a single T cell receptor beta chain. The V gene's germline CDR1 is SGDLS and CDR2 YYNGEE. This CDR3 is 15 amino acids long. 5' RACE that incorporated UMI labels was used to prepare the TRB cDNA libraries. TCRdb reprocessed the 5' RACE reads and keeps a single row for each CDR3 protein, giving no DNA. The repertoire table contains 100,000 to 150,000 distinct CDR3 sequences. The data derive from a study of CXCR3-negative and CXCR3-positive naive CD8 T cells. Study-level information: Each library held about 1.5 +/- 0.3 million TRB reads, approximately 140 million in total.

This TCR came from a human donor in good health. Some clones in this sample may be carry-over from other donors' samples. The sequenced sample consisted of naive CXCR3- CD8+ T cells from blood. As to subset: CD45RO-CCR7+CD27+CD95- naive CD8+ T cells lacking CXCR3 (TNR3-). The J gene is TRBJ2-3, the V gene TRBV9. CDR3 sequence reads: CASSVFTSGTDTQYF.